One and the same sample provided the 21 T cell receptor beta chains below, sequenced in a study of blood T cell repertoires in COVID-19. The data were produced by immunoSEQ multiplex PCR, yet TCRdb's version contains in-frame clones alone and is incomplete. Of around 97,000 clones in the sample, just under 85% were seen once. Material: peripheral blood. The receptors come from a man aged 70 or older with acute or convalescent COVID-19.

The chain uses TRBV5-1 and TRBJ2-5; TRBD2 aligns across 11 bases. The CDR3 has 14 amino acids. V trimming: 4 bases; J trimming: 9 bases; junction bases outside the gene matches: 8. Germline V gives CDR1 SGHRS, CDR2 YFSETQ. As DNA, the CDR3 is TGCGCCAGCAGCGGGGGGACTAGCGGTGGTCCCCAGTACTTC. Translating gives CASSGGTSGGPQYF.

This chain uses TRBV7-9 with TRBJ1-1; D is possibly TRBD1 (6 bases). Trimming cost V 4 bases and J 9 bases, with 30 bases left between them. The length of the CDR3 is 18 residues. The V gene's germline CDR1 is SEHNR and CDR2 FQNEAQ (reference sequence). CDR3 sequence (DNA): TGTGCCAGCAGCTCCGGAAGAGGGGGACGCAATGTGGGCGAAAAAGCTTTCTTT. This sequence encodes CASSSGRGGRNVGEKAFF.

The V gene is TRBV10-2, the J gene TRBJ2-6, with 9 bases matching TRBD1. The CDR3 loop spans 17 amino acids. Germline V CDR1 and CDR2: WSHSY, SAAADI. Trimming at V came to 6 bases and at J to 0 bases, leaving 6 bases not matched to a gene. In nucleotides, the CDR3 is TGCGCCAGCAGCCCGGGACAGGGTGTCTCTGGGGCCAACGTCCTGACTTTC. Translating gives CASSPGQGVSGANVLTF.

This chain joins TRBV6-5 and TRBJ1-5, with TRBD1 as a possible D gene (6 bases). Germline values: CDR1 MNHEY, CDR2 SVGAGI. V lost 8 bases, J lost 4 bases, and 12 bases lay in between. The CDR3 consists of 13 residues. CDR3 sequence (DNA): TGTGCCAGCCTCGTCAGGGGTAATCAGCCCCAGCATTTT. This translates into CASLVRGNQPQHF.

The V and J genes are TRBV6-6 and TRBJ2-1; D is perhaps TRBD1 (5 bases). V shed 4 bases and J shed 5 bases, with 12 bases lying between them. The V gene's germline CDR1 is MNHNY and CDR2 SVGAGI (reference sequence). The CDR3 runs to 14 residues. DNA for the CDR3: TGTGCCAGCAGTTTATCAGGGCAGAACAATGAGCAGTTCTTC. This gives the protein CASSLSGQNNEQFF.

This clone has just a few counts. This chain connects TRBV10-1 to TRBJ2-2, with unresolved D. Trimming cost V 0 bases and J 2 bases, with 4 bases left between them. The germline CDR1 and CDR2 sequences are WNHNN and SYGVQD (reference sequence). This CDR3 is 14 amino acids long. This CDR3 reads CASSESLNTGELFF. The DNA of the CDR3 is TGCGCCAGCAGTGAGTCGCTAAACACCGGGGAGCTGTTTTTT.

The chain couples TRBV10-3 to TRBJ2-5, with D possibly matching TRBD2 (5 bases). Germline V gives CDR1 ENHRY, CDR2 SYGVKD. The CDR3 runs 15 residues. V lost 2 bases, J lost 2 bases, and 12 bases lay in between. CDR3 sequence reads: CAISEAGQPQETQYF. The CDR3 region has the DNA TGTGCCATCAGTGAGGCGGGTCAGCCACAAGAGACCCAGTACTTC.

The rearrangement joins TRBV2 to TRBJ1-4; no definite D call. Germline V gives CDR1 SNHLY, CDR2 FYNNEI. Trimming pared 9 bases from V and 0 bases from J, leaving 11 bases between. The CDR3 length is 14 residues. Written as DNA, the CDR3 is TGTGCCAGTACGCCGAGAGCAACTAATGAAAAACTGTTTTTT. Its protein is CASTPRATNEKLFF.

The chain combines TRBV4-2 with TRBJ2-5, with D perhaps TRBD2 (5 bases). The germline V gene encodes CDR1 LGHNA and CDR2 YNFKEQ. V was pared by 0 bases and J by 1 base, with 12 bases between. The CDR3 is 16 amino acids. Here the CDR3 DNA reads TGTGCCAGCAGCCAAGATTTGAGCGGAAGCCAAGAGACCCAGTACTTC. This translates into CASSQDLSGSQETQYF.

Details on this clone: The junction does not match germline at one end; this may be a read error. The chain couples TRBV4-2 to TRBJ1-1; no clear D. CDR1 is LGHNA and CDR2 is YNFKEQ in the germline V gene. The CDR3 length is 15 residues. In nucleotides, the CDR3 is TGTGCCAGCAGACAAGAGGCCCAGAACGCCCTTGAAGCTTTCTTT. This codes for CASRQEAQNALEAFF.

The gene calls are TRBV5-6 and TRBJ2-7, with 9 positions matching TRBD1. The CDR3 covers 15 residues. V lost 4 bases, J lost 7 bases, and 12 bases stayed unmatched. Germline lookup yields CDR1 SGHDT and CDR2 YYEEEE. The CDR3 region is CASSVLDRGLREQYF. The CDR3 DNA reads as TGTGCCAGCAGCGTTCTGGACAGGGGACTTCGGGAGCAGTACTTC.

The chain employs TRBV11-2 and TRBJ1-1, with D perhaps matching TRBD1 (6 bases). V lost 5 bases and J lost 0, with 16 bases in between. CDR3 size: 16 residues. Germline assignment: CDR1 SGHAT and CDR2 FQNNGV. The CDR3 region is CASSPRLGTMNTEAFF. The CDR3 nucleotides read TGTGCCAGCAGCCCCCGGCTGGGGACAATGAACACTGAAGCTTTCTTT.

The V call is TRBV28, the J call TRBJ2-2; TRBD1 matches 9 bases. This CDR3 has 16 residues. The ends lost 2 bases at V and 2 bases at J; junction bases unmatched: 3. Germline lookup yields CDR1 MDHEN and CDR2 SYDVKM. As DNA, the CDR3 is TGTGCCAGCAGTTTAGCGGGACAGGGCAACACCGGGGAGCTGTTTTTT. Translating it yields CASSLAGQGNTGELFF.

The chain couples TRBV5-1 to TRBJ2-3; 8 nucleotides align to TRBD2. In germline, CDR1 is SGHRS, CDR2 YFSETQ. Trimming took 0 bases from V and 2 from J; bases not matched to a gene: 8. The CDR3 has 17 residues. In DNA form, the CDR3 reads TGCGCCAGCAGCTTGGGTTCATTAGCGGGAAACACAGATACGCAGTATTTT. Amino acids: CASSLGSLAGNTDTQYF.

The sample holds a few counts of this clone. V is TRBV6-6 and J is TRBJ1-5; D remains ambiguous. Trimming removed 6 bases at V and 0 bases at J, with 9 bases between. The CDR3 covers 14 residues. Germline loops: CDR1 MNHNY, CDR2 SVGAGI (reference sequence). The CDR3 reads CASSERDSNQPQHF. The CDR3 DNA sequence: TGTGCCAGCAGCGAGCGGGATAGCAATCAGCCCCAGCATTTT.

The chain employs TRBV3-1 (or the pseudogene TRBV3-2) and TRBJ2-7; 12 nucleotides match TRBD1. The ends lost 3 bases at V and 3 bases at J; junction bases unmatched: 9. The germline V gene has CDR1 LGHDT and CDR2 YNNKEL (reference sequence). This CDR3 comprises 17 residues. CDR3 DNA: TGTGCCAGCAGCCATTTGCCGGGACAGGGGGCGGGCTACGAGCAGTACTTC. Translated, it gives CASSHLPGQGAGYEQYF.

This clone was seen once. The rearrangement links TRBV7-3 to TRBJ2-7; D remains unclear. CDR1 and CDR2 (germline): SGHTA, FQGTGA. The CDR3 loop spans 13 amino acids. V lost 3 bases and J 0 bases, leaving 6 bases between the germline ends. CDR3: CASSFGISYEQYF. DNA of the CDR3: TGTGCCAGCAGCTTTGGCATCTCCTACGAGCAGTACTTC.

On this clone: The sample contains more than one DNA sequence encoding this CDR3. The chain uses TRBV4-3 and TRBJ1-1, with 7 bases that match TRBD1. Germline V gives CDR1 LGHNA, CDR2 YSLEER. V lost 3 bases and J lost 1; bases outside the gene matches: 11. CDR3 length equals 17 residues. CDR3 sequence reads: CASSQFFTGQSNTEAFF. The CDR3 nucleotides read TGCGCCAGCAGCCAGTTTTTTACGGGACAGTCGAACACTGAAGCTTTCTTT.

The rearrangement joins TRBV5-1 to TRBJ1-3; the D gene is possibly TRBD1 (6 bases). This CDR3 spans 15 amino acids. The ends were cut back, 4 bases at V and 0 bases at J, with 11 bases in the middle. Germline lookup yields CDR1 SGHRS and CDR2 YFSETQ. The CDR3 sequence is CASSPRTDSGNTIYF. The CDR3 DNA follows: TGCGCCAGCAGCCCTAGGACAGACTCTGGAAACACCATATATTTT.

V usage is TRBV29-1 and J usage is TRBJ1-1; 7 positions match TRBD1. Germline V gene data show CDR1 as SQVTM and CDR2 as ANQGSEA. The CDR3 contains 11 residues. V lost 5 bases to trimming and J lost 6 bases; unmatched junction nucleotides: 3. CDR3 residues: CSVFTGAEAFF. In nucleotides, the CDR3 is TGCAGCGTTTTCACAGGGGCTGAAGCTTTCTTT.

This rearrangement joins TRBV28 to TRBJ2-3; 8 bases align to TRBD2. CDR3 length: 15 amino acids. Looked up from germline, CDR1 is MDHEN and CDR2 is SYDVKM. The V segment lost 3 bases and the J segment 2 bases; nucleotides outside the gene matches: 4. CDR3 region: CASSLREAYTDTQYF. In DNA form, the CDR3 reads TGTGCCAGCAGTTTGCGGGAGGCATACACAGATACGCAGTATTTT.